This T cell receptor beta chain was documented in a study of blood T cell repertoires in COVID-19. This clone was counted a single time. Clones were read by immunoSEQ multiplex PCR, and TCRdb kept only the in-frame ones, dropping some. The sample has roughly 140,000 clones, more than 75% seen once. The V gene's germline CDR1 is LGHDT and CDR2 YNNKEL (reference sequence). The CDR3 is 14 amino acids. V gave up 5 bases and J gave up 6 bases; unmatched junction bases: 2. The sample comprised peripheral blood. The chain joins TRBV3-1 (or the pseudogene TRBV3-2) to TRBJ1-6; 9 nucleotides match TRBD1. This TCR derives from a woman aged 35 to 49 with acute or convalescent COVID-19. CDR3 nucleotide sequence: TGTGCCAGCAGCGACAGGGGGACTAATTCACCCCTCCACTTT. This translates into CASSDRGTNSPLHF.